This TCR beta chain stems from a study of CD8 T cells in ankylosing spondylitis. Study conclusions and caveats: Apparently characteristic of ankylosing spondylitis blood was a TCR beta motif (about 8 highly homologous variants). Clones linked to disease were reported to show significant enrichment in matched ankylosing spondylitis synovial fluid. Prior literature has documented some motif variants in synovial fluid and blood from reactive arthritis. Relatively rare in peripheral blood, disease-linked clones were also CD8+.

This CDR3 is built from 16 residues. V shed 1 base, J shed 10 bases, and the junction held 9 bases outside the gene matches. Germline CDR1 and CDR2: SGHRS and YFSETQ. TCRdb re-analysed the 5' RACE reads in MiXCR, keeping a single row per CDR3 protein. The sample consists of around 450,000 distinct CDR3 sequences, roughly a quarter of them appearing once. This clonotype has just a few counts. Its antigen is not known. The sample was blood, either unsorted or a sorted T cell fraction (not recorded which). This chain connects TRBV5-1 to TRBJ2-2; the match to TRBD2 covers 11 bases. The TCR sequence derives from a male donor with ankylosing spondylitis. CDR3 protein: CASSLTSGSTYQELFF. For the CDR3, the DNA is TGCGCCAGCAGCTTGACTAGCGGGAGCACCTACCAGGAGCTGTTTTTT.